The 9 T cell receptor beta chains listed next were all sequenced from one sample in a study of blood T cell repertoires in COVID-19. Measured with immunoSEQ multiplex PCR; TCRdb has only the in-frame clones, and not every one. This sample has about 220,000 clones, with 75% to 85% found just once. The sequencing input was peripheral blood. All receptors come from a man aged 50 to 60 with active or convalescent COVID-19.

This sequence joins TRBV7-2 and TRBJ2-2; D perhaps matches TRBD2 (5 bases). V lost 7 bases to trimming and J lost 7 bases, with 19 bases between them. Germline values: CDR1 SGHTA, CDR2 FQGNSA. The CDR3 covers 15 residues. The CDR3 reads CASTVSRESGGELFF. The CDR3 DNA reads TGTGCCAGCACGGTCTCGAGGGAGAGCGGCGGGGAGCTGTTTTTT. Full variable domain (remainder filled in from reference TRBV7-2 and TRBJ2-2): GAGVSQSPSNKVTEKGKDVELRCDPISGHTALYWYRQSLGQGLEFLIYFQGNSAPDKSGLPSDRFSAERTGGSVSTLTIQRTQQEDSAVYLCASTVSRESGGELFFGEGSRLTVL.

The rearrangement uses TRBV24-1 and TRBJ2-1; D is undetermined. V gave up 3 bases and J gave up 10 bases, with 9 bases separating them. The CDR3 is 12 amino acids. The V gene's germline CDR1 is KGHDR and CDR2 SFDVKD. CDR3 amino acids: CATSDGPREQFF. The DNA for the CDR3 is TGTGCCACCAGTGATGGGCCTCGGGAGCAGTTCTTC.

This clone was counted a single time. The chain couples TRBV9 to TRBJ1-5; D not resolved. The CDR3 is 14 amino acids. The V gene lost 6 bases and the J gene lost 0 bases, with 10 bases spanning the gap. Germline V gene sequence: CDR1 SGDLS, CDR2 YYNGEE. CDR3: CASTMADSNQPQHF. CDR3 DNA sequence: TGTGCCAGCACCATGGCAGATAGCAATCAGCCCCAGCATTTT. Looking up the rest from reference TRBV9 and TRBJ1-5 gives the full variable domain: DSGVTQTPKHLITATGQRVTLRCSPRSGDLSVYWYQQSLDQGLQFLIQYYNGEERAKGNILERFSAQQFPDLHSELNLSSLELGDSALYFCASTMADSNQPQHFGDGTRLSIL.

The chain links TRBV10-2 to TRBJ2-2; 10 bases are shared with TRBD2. This CDR3 spans 16 amino acids. CDR1 and CDR2 from the germline V gene are WSHSY and SAAADI. V was clipped by 5 bases and J by 2 bases; unmatched bases: 5. The CDR3 nucleotides read TGCGCCAGCAGTCATAGCGGGGGGCTAAACACCGGGGAGCTGTTTTTT. It codes for CASSHSGGLNTGELFF.

V and J are TRBV7-2 and TRBJ2-6, with 7 nucleotides matching TRBD2. In germline, CDR1 is SGHTA, CDR2 FQGNSA. The J segment lost 0 bases and the V segment lost 4 bases, leaving 3 bases of the junction unmatched. The CDR3 runs 16 residues. CDR3 loop: CASSSTGGSGANVLTF. The CDR3 region has the DNA TGTGCCAGCAGCTCAACGGGGGGCTCTGGGGCCAACGTCCTGACTTTC.

V and J are TRBV7-9 and TRBJ2-5; the D gene is possibly TRBD1 (5 bases). The ends were cut back, 5 bases at V and 5 bases at J, with 12 bases in the middle. CDR1 and CDR2 from the germline V gene are SEHNR and FQNEAQ (reference sequence). The CDR3 has 13 amino acids. The CDR3 DNA reads TGTGCCAGCAGCCCCTTAGGGGTGGAGACCCAGTACTTC. Amino acids: CASSPLGVETQYF.

This clone was detected only a few times. The chain uses TRBV2 and TRBJ1-1, with 7 bases aligning to TRBD1. Germline V lookup: CDR1 SNHLY, CDR2 FYNNEI. J gave up 0 bases and V 6 bases, and 4 bases lay outside the gene matches. This CDR3 comprises 14 residues. The DNA for the CDR3 is TGTGCCAGCAGGCGACAGGGTATGAACACTGAAGCTTTCTTT. As protein: CASRRQGMNTEAFF.

The J gene is TRBJ1-1, the V gene TRBV29-1; D is unresolved. Germline-derived CDR1 and CDR2 are SQVTM and ANQGSEA. The CDR3 consists of 12 residues. V was trimmed by 4 bases and J by 1 base, leaving 7 bases between them. The CDR3 sequence is CSVAGKNTEAFF. The CDR3 DNA reads TGCAGCGTTGCCGGGAAGAACACTGAAGCTTTCTTT. The entire variable domain, with the rest obtained from reference TRBV29-1 and TRBJ1-1, is as follows: SAVISQKPSRDICQRGTSLTIQCQVDSQVTMMFWYRQQPGQSLTLIATANQGSEATYESGFVIDKFPISRPNLTFSTLTVSNMSPEDSSIYLCSVAGKNTEAFFGQGTRLTVV.

The V and J genes are TRBV5-1 and TRBJ2-1; weak D call: TRBD1 (6 bases). Trimming pared 2 bases from V and 5 bases from J, leaving 8 bases between. Germline lookup yields CDR1 SGHRS and CDR2 YFSETQ. The CDR3 runs to 13 residues. Here the CDR3 DNA reads TGCGCCAGCAGCTTTGGACAGAACAATGAGCAGTTCTTC. Protein product: CASSFGQNNEQFF.